The next 11 T cell receptor beta chains were all read from a single sample in a study of regulatory T cells in long-lasting Graves disease. In building TCR beta libraries, iRepertoire HTBI primers were used together with Arm-PCR of CDR3 regions. TCRdb redid the calling of the multiplex PCR reads with MiXCR, one entry per CDR3 protein. The sample records hundreds of thousands of distinct CDR3 sequences, about 15% being singletons. Specified time point: newly diagnosed GD, antithyroid drugs for less than 3 months. After RNA was extracted from PBMCs, the TCR library was made from it. This sample was shared with a second study, whose subject was T cells in Graves' hyperthyroidism and ophthalmopathy.

The sequences come from peripheral blood mononuclear cells (PBMCs), collected at new diagnosis, from a patient treated with antithyroid drugs. The receptors were sampled from a woman aged 35-65 years with Graves disease.

The chain employs TRBV13 and TRBJ2-4; tentatively, D is TRBD2 (5 bases). Germline V gives CDR1 PRHDT, CDR2 FYEKMQ (reference sequence). Trimming took off 4 bases at V and 7 bases at J, with 20 bases between the two ends. The CDR3 is made up of 16 amino acids. The CDR3 protein is CASSSQKALRGNIQYF. In DNA form, the CDR3 reads TGTGCCAGCAGCTCGCAGAAGGCCCTCAGAGGGAACATTCAGTACTTC.

With regard to this clonotype: Its ends do not fully match the called genes, so a read error is possible. This sequence joins TRBV5-6 and TRBJ2-3; 10 nucleotides match TRBD2. CDR3 length: 16 amino acids. Germline assignment: CDR1 SGHDT and CDR2 YYEEEE. CDR3 nucleotide sequence: TGCGCCAGCAGCCGAAACCTACTAGCGGGGTTAGATACGCAGTATTTT. It translates to CASSRNLLAGLDTQYF.

This clonotype was observed a few times. This sequence joins TRBV12-5 and TRBJ1-1, with D possibly being TRBD1 (6 bases). Trimming took off 6 bases at V and 4 bases at J, with 18 bases between the two ends. The CDR3 covers 15 residues. Germline-derived CDR1 and CDR2 are LGHNT and FRNRAP. CDR3 protein: CASGPPQGTSTEAFF. The DNA for the CDR3 is TGTGCTAGTGGACCCCCACAGGGAACTAGCACTGAAGCTTTCTTT.

This clonotype was found many times. This chain connects TRBV18 to TRBJ2-1; tentative D call: TRBD1 (5 bases). CDR3 length equals 15 residues. Germline loops: CDR1 KGHSH, CDR2 LQKENI. The germline V and J ends were trimmed by 8 bases and 0 bases, with 14 bases remaining between them. CDR3 protein: CASSPTGSSYNEQFF. CDR3 coding DNA: TGTGCCAGCAGCCCTACAGGAAGCTCCTACAATGAGCAGTTCTTC.

This clonotype occurred a few times. The chain carries TRBV20-1 and TRBJ2-7; D gene unclear. The CDR3 covers 12 residues. With 0 bases removed from V and 6 bases from J, the gap between germline ends came to 9 bases. Germline CDR1 and CDR2: DFQATT and SNEGSKA (reference sequence). CDR3 DNA sequence: TGCAGTGCTAGAGATGAACGTCTCGAGCAGTACTTC. Amino acids: CSARDERLEQYF.

In this sample, this clonotype turned up many times. The chain is built from TRBV10-3 and TRBJ2-7, with D possibly matching TRBD1 (6 bases). CDR1 ENHRY and CDR2 SYGVKD come from the germline V gene. The ends were cut back, 5 bases at V and 4 bases at J, with 18 bases in the middle. The CDR3 sequence is 15 residues long. The CDR3 sequence: CAISIPGQYDYEQYF. DNA for the CDR3: TGTGCCATCAGTATACCCGGACAGTACGATTACGAGCAGTACTTC.

The J gene is TRBJ2-1, the V gene TRBV24-1; TRBD2 agrees at 10 bases. There are 15 residues in the CDR3. Germline trimming cut 5 bases from V and 5 bases from J; bases unmatched to any gene: 5. Germline lookup yields CDR1 KGHDR and CDR2 SFDVKD. The CDR3 protein is CATSAWTSGDNEQFF. The CDR3 DNA follows: TGTGCCACCAGTGCCTGGACTAGCGGAGACAATGAGCAGTTCTTC.

The V gene is TRBV19, the J gene TRBJ2-2; D is unclear. The CDR3 spans 11 residues. From germline, CDR1 is LNHDA and CDR2 SQIVND (reference sequence). V was trimmed by 8 bases and J by 4 bases, leaving 5 bases between them. In DNA, the CDR3 is TGTGCCAGTGAAATCACCGGGGAGCTGTTTTTT. Its translation is CASEITGELFF.

This clonotype was seen many times. The rearrangement joins TRBV6-1 to TRBJ1-1, with 8 positions matching TRBD1. V dropped 10 bases and J dropped 4; count of bases not matched to a gene: 14. This CDR3 region has 15 residues. Germline V gene sequence: CDR1 MNHNS, CDR2 SASEGT. CDR3 in DNA: TGTGCCAACCGAAATGCAGGGGGCGAGGGCACTGAAGCTTTCTTT. This encodes CANRNAGGEGTEAFF.

The chain recombines TRBV2 with TRBJ1-6; TRBD1 aligns across 9 bases. The trim removed 7 bases at V and 7 bases at J, leaving 8 bases unmatched. CDR3 length: 15 amino acids. The germline CDR1 and CDR2 sequences are SNHLY and FYNNEI. The CDR3 DNA reads TGTGCCAGCACTCTGGACAGGGGATGGAATTCACCCCTCCACTTT. Protein sequence: CASTLDRGWNSPLHF.

This clonotype occurred many times. This chain links TRBV28 with TRBJ1-1, with D perhaps TRBD1 (5 bases). Germline V gives CDR1 MDHEN, CDR2 SYDVKM. The CDR3 runs 15 residues. Trimming took off 6 bases at V and 3 bases at J, with 17 bases between the two ends. The CDR3 nucleotides are TGTGCCAGCAGCTTCCGACGACAGCACCACACTGAAGCTTTCTTT. This codes for CASSFRRQHHTEAFF.